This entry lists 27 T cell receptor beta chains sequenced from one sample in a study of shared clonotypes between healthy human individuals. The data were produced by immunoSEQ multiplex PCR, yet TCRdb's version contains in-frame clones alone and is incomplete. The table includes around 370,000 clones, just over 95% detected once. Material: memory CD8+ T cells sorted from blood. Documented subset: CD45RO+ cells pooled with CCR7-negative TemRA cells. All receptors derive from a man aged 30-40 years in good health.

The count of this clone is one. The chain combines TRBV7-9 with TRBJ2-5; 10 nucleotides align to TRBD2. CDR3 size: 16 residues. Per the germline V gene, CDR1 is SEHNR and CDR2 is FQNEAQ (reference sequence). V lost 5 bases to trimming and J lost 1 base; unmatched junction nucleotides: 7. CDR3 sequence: CASSKRLAGPQETQYF. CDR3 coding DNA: TGTGCCAGCAGCAAGAGACTAGCGGGCCCCCAAGAGACCCAGTACTTC. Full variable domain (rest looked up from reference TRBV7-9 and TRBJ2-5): DTGVSQNPRHKITKRGQNVTFRCDPISEHNRLYWYRQTLGQGPEFLTYFQNEAQLEKSRLLSDRFSAERPKGSFSTLEIQRTEQGDSAMYLCASSKRLAGPQETQYFGPGTRLLVL.

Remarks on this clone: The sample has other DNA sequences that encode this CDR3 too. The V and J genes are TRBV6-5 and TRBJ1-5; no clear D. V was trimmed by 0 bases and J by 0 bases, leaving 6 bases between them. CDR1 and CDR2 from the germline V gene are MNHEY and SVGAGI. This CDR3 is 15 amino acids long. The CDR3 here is CASSYSRGSNQPQHF. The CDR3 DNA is TGTGCCAGCAGTTACTCTCGGGGTAGCAATCAGCCCCAGCATTTT.

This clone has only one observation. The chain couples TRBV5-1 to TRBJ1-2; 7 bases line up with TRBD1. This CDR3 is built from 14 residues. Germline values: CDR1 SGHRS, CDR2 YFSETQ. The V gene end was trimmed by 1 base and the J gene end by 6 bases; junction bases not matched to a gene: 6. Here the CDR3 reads CASSLIKGADGYTF. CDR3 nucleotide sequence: TGCGCCAGCAGCTTGATAAAGGGGGCGGATGGCTACACCTTC.

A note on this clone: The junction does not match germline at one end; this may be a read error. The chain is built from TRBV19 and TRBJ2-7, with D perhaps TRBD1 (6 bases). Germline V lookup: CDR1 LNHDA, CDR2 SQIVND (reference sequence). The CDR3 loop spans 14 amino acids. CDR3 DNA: TGTGCCAGTAGTCTAGACAGGCAAGCCTACGAGCAGTACTTC. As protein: CASSLDRQAYEQYF.

CDR3 DNA: TGTGCCAGCAGTTTAGGAGACAGGGACCACAACTATGGCTACACCTTC. Its translation: CASSLGDRDHNYGYTF. The rearrangement uses TRBV28 and TRBJ1-2; 7 positions match TRBD1. Germline CDR1 reads MDHEN; CDR2 reads SYDVKM. The trim removed 2 bases at V and 2 bases at J, leaving 8 bases unmatched. There are 16 residues in the CDR3.

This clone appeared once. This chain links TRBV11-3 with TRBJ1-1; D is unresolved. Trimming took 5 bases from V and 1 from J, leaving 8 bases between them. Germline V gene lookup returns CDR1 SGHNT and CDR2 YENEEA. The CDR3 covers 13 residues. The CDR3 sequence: CASSQDGNTEAFF. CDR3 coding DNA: TGTGCCAGCAGCCAGGACGGGAACACTGAAGCTTTCTTT.

CDR3 coding DNA: TGTGCCTGGAGTGGGCCGGCCGGGGTCGGCACAGATACGCAGTATTTT. This codes for CAWSGPAGVGTDTQYF. V is TRBV30 and J is TRBJ2-3, with a weak D call TRBD2 (5 bases). The germline V gene has CDR1 GTSNPN and CDR2 SVGIG (reference sequence). CDR3 length: 16 amino acids. V lost 1 base to trimming and J lost 1 base, with 15 bases between them.

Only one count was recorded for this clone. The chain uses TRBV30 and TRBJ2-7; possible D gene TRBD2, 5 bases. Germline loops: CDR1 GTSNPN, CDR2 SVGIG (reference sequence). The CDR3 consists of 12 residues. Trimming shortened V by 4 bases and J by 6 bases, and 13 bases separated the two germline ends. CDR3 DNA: TGTGCCTGGACCCAACTAGTCGGCGAGCAGTACTTC. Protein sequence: CAWTQLVGEQYF.

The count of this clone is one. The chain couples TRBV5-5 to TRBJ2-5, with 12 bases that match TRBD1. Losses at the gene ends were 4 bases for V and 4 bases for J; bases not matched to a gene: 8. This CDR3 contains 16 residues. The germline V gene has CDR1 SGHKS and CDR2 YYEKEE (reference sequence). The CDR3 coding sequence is TGTGCCAGCAGCCGATTGGGACAGGGGGCGGGAGAGACCCAGTACTTC. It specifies CASSRLGQGAGETQYF.

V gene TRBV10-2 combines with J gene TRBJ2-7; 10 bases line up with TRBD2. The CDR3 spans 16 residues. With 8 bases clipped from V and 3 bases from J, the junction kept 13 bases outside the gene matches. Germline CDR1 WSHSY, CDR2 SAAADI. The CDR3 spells CASSGLAGARGYEQYF. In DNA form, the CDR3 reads TGCGCCAGCTCCGGGCTAGCGGGAGCCAGAGGCTACGAGCAGTACTTC.

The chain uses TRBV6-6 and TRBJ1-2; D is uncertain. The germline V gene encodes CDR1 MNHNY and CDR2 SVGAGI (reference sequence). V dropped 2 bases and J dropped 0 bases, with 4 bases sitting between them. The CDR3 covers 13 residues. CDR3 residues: CASSYRANYGYTF. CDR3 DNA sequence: TGTGCCAGCAGTTACAGGGCTAACTATGGCTACACCTTC.

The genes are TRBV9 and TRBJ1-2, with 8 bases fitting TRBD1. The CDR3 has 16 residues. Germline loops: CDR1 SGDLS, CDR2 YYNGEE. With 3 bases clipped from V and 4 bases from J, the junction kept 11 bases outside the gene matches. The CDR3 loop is CASSASPQGAVYGYTF. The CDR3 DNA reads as TGTGCCAGCAGCGCTTCCCCCCAGGGGGCGGTCTATGGCTACACCTTC.

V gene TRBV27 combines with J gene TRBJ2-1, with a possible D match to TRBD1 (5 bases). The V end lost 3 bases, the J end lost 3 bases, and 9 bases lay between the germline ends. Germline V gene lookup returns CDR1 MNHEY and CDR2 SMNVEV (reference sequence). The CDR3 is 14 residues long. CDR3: CASSFRDSYNEQFF. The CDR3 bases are TGTGCCAGCAGTTTTCGTGACAGCTACAATGAGCAGTTCTTC.

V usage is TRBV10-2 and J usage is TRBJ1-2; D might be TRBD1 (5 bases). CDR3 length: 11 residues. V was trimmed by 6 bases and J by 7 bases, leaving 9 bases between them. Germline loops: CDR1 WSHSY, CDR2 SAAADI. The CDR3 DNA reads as TGCGCCAGCAGGGCGGGGGTTGGCTACACCTTC. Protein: CASRAGVGYTF.

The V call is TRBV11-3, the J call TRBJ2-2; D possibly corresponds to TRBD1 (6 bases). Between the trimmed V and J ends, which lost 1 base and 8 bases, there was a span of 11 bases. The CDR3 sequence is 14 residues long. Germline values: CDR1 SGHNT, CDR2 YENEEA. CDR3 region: CASSLVAGAGELFF. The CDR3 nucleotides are TGTGCCAGCAGCTTAGTCGCAGGGGCGGGGGAGCTGTTTTTT.

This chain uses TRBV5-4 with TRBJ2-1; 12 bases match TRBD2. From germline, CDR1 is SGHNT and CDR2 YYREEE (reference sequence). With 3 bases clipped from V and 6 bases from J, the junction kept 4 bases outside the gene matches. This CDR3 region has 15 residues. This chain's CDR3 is CASSSGLAGINEQFF. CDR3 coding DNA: TGTGCCAGCAGCTCCGGACTAGCGGGAATCAATGAGCAGTTCTTC.

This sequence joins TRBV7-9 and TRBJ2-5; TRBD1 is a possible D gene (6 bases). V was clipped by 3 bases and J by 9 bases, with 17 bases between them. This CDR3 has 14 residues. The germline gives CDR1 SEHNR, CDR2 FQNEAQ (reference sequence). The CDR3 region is CASSFTTTGWAQYF. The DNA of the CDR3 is TGTGCCAGCAGCTTTACCACGACAGGTTGGGCCCAGTACTTC.

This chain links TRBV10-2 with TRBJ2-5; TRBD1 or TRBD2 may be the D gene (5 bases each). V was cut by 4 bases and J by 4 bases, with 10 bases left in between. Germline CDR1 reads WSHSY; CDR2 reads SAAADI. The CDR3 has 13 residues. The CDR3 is CASSGDRPETQYF. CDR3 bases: TGCGCCAGCAGTGGGGACCGTCCAGAGACCCAGTACTTC.

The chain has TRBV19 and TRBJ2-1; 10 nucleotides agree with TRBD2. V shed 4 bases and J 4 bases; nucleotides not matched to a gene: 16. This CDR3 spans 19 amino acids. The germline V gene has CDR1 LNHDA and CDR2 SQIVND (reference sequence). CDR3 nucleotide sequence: TGTGCCAGTAGTAGGCTAGCGGGAGAGGGATGGCCCTTATACAATGAGCAGTTCTTC. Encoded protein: CASSRLAGEGWPLYNEQFF.

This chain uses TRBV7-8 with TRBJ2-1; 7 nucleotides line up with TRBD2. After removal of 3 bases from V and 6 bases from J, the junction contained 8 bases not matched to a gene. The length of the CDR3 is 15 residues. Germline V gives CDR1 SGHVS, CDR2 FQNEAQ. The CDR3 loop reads CASSLGRTRSNEQFF. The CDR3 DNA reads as TGTGCCAGCAGCTTGGGCCGGACTAGAAGCAATGAGCAGTTCTTC.

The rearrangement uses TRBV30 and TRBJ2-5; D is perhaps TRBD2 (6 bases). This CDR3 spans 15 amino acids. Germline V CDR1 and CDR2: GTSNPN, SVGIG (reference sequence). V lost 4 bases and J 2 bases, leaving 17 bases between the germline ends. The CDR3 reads CAWTWGSGSQETQYF. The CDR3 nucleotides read TGTGCCTGGACCTGGGGAAGCGGGTCTCAAGAGACCCAGTACTTC.

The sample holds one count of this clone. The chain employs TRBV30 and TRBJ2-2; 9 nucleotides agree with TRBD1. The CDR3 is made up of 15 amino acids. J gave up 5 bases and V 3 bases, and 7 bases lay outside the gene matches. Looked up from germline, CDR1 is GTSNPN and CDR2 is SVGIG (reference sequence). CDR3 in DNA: TGTGCCTGGAGCCACAGGGGGCGCGGGACCGGGGAGCTGTTTTTT. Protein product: CAWSHRGRGTGELFF.

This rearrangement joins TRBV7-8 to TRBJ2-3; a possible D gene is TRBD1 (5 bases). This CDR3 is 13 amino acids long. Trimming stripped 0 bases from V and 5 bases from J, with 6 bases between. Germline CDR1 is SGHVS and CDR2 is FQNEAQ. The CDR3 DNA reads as TGTGCCAGCAGCTTAGCGCAGGGAGATACGCAGTATTTT. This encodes CASSLAQGDTQYF.

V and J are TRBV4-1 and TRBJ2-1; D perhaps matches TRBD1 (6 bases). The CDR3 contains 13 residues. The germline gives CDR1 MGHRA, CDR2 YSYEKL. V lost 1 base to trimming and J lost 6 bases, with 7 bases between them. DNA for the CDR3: TGCGCCAGCAGCCAAGTCAGGGGCAATGAGCAGTTCTTC. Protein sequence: CASSQVRGNEQFF.

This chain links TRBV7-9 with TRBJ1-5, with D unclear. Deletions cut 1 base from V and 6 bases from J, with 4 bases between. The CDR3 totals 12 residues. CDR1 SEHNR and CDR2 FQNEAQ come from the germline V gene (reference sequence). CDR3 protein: CASSLGSQPQHF. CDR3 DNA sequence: TGTGCCAGCAGCTTAGGGTCTCAGCCCCAGCATTTT.

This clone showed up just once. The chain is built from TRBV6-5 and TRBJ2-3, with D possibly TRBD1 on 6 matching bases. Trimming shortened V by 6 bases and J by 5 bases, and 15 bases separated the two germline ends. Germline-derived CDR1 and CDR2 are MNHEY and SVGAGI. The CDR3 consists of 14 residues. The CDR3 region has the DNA TGTGCCAGCAGACTCAACAGGGTTCGAGATACGCAGTATTTT. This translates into CASRLNRVRDTQYF.

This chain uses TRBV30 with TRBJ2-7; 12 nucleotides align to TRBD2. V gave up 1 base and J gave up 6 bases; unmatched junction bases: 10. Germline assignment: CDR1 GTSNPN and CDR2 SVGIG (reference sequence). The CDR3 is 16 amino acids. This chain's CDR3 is CAWSALPSGRAGEQYF. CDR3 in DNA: TGTGCCTGGAGTGCCCTCCCTAGCGGGAGGGCCGGCGAGCAGTACTTC.